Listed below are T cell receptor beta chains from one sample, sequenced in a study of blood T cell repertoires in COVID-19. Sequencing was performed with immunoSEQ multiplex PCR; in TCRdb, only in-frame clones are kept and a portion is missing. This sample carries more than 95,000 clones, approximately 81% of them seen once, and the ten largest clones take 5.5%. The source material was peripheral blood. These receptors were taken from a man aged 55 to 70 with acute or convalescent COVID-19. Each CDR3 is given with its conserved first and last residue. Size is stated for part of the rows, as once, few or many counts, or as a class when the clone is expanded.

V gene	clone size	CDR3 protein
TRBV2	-	CASRETSGSWGETQYF
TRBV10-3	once	CAISVDMDTEAFF
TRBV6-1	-	CASSEATDNYGYTF
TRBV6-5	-	CASRGTGDYYGYTF
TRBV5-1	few	CASSLESGHYNSPLHF
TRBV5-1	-	CASTETSTNEKLFF
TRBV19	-	CASSDIAGTYNEQFF
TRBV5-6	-	CASSFGLHYEQYF
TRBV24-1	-	CATSDQDGKETQYF
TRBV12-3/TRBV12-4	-	CASKQGDGTEAFF
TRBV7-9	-	CASSLMTGGNQPQHF
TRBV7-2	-	CASSPRVGQPQHF
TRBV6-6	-	CASGTDRRYEQYF
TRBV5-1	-	CASSSTAGARTEAFF
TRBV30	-	CAWSFGGSTDTQYF
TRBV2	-	CASSENSRGGYTF
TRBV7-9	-	CASSRDKDEQFF
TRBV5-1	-	CASSLGADTPNEKLFF
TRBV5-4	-	CASSLRAGRTDTQYF
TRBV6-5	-	CASSPTATNEKLFF
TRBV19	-	CASRTSGGTIHEQFF
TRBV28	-	CASSIFRDRGLGYTF
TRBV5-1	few	CASSRSQGAGNTIYF
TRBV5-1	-	CASSLPGQEVEAFF
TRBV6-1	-	CASSELAGAVNEQYF
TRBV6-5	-	CASSYTRSDTQYF
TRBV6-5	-	CASSSAYGQPQHF
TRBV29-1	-	CSVSLSYEQYF